This TCR beta chain was obtained from a study of blood T cell repertoires in COVID-19. Study-wide background: Donors in the United States, Italy and Spain gave samples during acute or convalescent COVID-19. T cells, B-cell-depleted T cells, or PBMCs supplied cDNA or gDNA.

In the source study's methods: Reference gene primers were amplified, and this amplification served to estimate nucleated cell counts. Only in-frame clones appear in the TCRdb table, and some are missing; sequencing was by immunoSEQ multiplex PCR. The D gene and trimming were derived from the DNA, and the V and J assignments and clone size from that table. Of roughly 200,000 clones in the sample, about 86% are singletons; the top ten hold approximately 6.2%. J lost 3 bases, V lost 0 bases, and 2 bases had no gene match. The CDR3 extends over 15 amino acids. The germline gives CDR1 SGDLS, CDR2 YYNGEE. In this sample, this clone turned up once. The same CDR3 arises from other DNA sequences in this sample as well.

The rearrangement links TRBV9 to TRBJ2-1, with 8 nucleotides matching TRBD2. The sequenced sample consisted of peripheral blood. The receptor was derived from a man aged 55 to 70 who had recovered from COVID-19. For the CDR3, the DNA is TGTGCCAGCAGCGTAGGCGGGGGGAGCTACAATGAGCAGTTCTTC. Its translation is CASSVGGGSYNEQFF. The full variable domain, with the rest looked up from reference TRBV9 and TRBJ2-1, is DSGVTQTPKHLITATGQRVTLRCSPRSGDLSVYWYQQSLDQGLQFLIQYYNGEERAKGNILERFSAQQFPDLHSELNLSSLELGDSALYFCASSVGGGSYNEQFFGPGTRLTVL.